The 31 T cell receptor beta chains reported below all come from one sample, sequenced in a study of blood T cells in healthy people across ages. Sample-barcoded 5' priming and a J-beta primer mix drove a second PCR of roughly 6 to 12 cycles. TCRdb used MiXCR to reprocess the 5' RACE reads, holding one entry per CDR3 protein. The sample has roughly 500,000 distinct CDR3 sequences; nearly 25% are singletons. The same sample was also studied in work on T cells of mothers and their children.

The sequencing input was blood. These receptors came from a boy between 5 and 17 years old in good health.

The rearrangement uses TRBV29-1 and TRBJ1-4; D remains unclear. Germline CDR1 SQVTM, CDR2 ANQGSEA. The ends were cut back, 1 base at V and 8 bases at J, with 14 bases in the middle. The CDR3 loop spans 14 amino acids. The CDR3 DNA sequence: TGCAGCGTTGAAGGAAGCGGTTTTCGGGAAAAACTGTTTTTT. It is translated as CSVEGSGFREKLFF.

This clonotype was detected ten times or more. A read error may account for a junction end that differs from germline. The genes are TRBV4-1 and TRBJ2-7; 9 bases agree with TRBD1. Germline V gene data show CDR1 as MGHRA and CDR2 as YSYEKL. The CDR3 spans 15 residues. CDR3 protein: CASSQEDRGSYEQYF. As DNA, the CDR3 is TGTGCCAGCAGCCAAGAGGACAGGGGATCCTACGAGCAGTACTTC.

Of note for this clonotype: A much larger clone sits a single nucleotide away, making a read error possible. The J gene is TRBJ1-2, the V gene TRBV29-1, with D possibly matching TRBD1 (5 bases). This CDR3 spans 14 amino acids. Per germline, CDR1 SQVTM and CDR2 ANQGSEA. CDR3 sequence: CSVEAQGMDYGHTF. For the CDR3, the DNA is TGCAGCGTTGAAGCCCAGGGAATGGACTATGGCCACACCTTC.

J is TRBJ1-1 and V is TRBV10-3; a possible D gene is TRBD1 (5 bases). The V end was cut by 6 bases, the J end by 0 bases, with 17 bases between. Germline CDR1 reads ENHRY; CDR2 reads SYGVKD. CDR3 length: 16 amino acids. CDR3 sequence reads: CAISQPGILVNTEAFF. The CDR3 nucleotides are TGTGCCATCAGCCAACCAGGGATCCTGGTGAACACTGAAGCTTTCTTT.

The chain employs TRBV21-1 and TRBJ2-5; the table's D call, TRBD1, has no DNA check behind it. TRBV21-1 is annotated as a pseudogene. The CDR3 is made up of 16 amino acids. The CDR3 DNA sequence: TGTGCCAGCAGCAGTTTCGGACAGGGCCGCCAAGAGACCCAGTACTTC. Translation: CASSSFGQGRQETQYF.

This clonotype was seen a few times. The chain links TRBV6-2 or TRBV6-3 to TRBJ2-1, with 8 positions matching TRBD1. In germline, CDR1 is MNHEY, CDR2 SVGEGT. The CDR3 has 16 residues. V lost 0 bases to trimming and J lost 5 bases; unmatched junction nucleotides: 6. The CDR3 loop is CASSYSLDRGNNEQFF. The CDR3 coding sequence is TGTGCCAGCAGTTACTCGTTAGACAGGGGAAACAATGAGCAGTTCTTC.

The CDR3 here is CASSPRYQGWETQYF. CDR3 nucleotide sequence: TGTGCCAGCAGCCCCCGATACCAAGGCTGGGAGACCCAGTACTTC. The chain has TRBV9 and TRBJ2-5, with D hard to call. From germline, CDR1 is SGDLS and CDR2 YYNGEE. The CDR3 contains 15 residues. Trimming took 4 bases from V and 5 from J, leaving 18 bases between them.

This clonotype was seen only a few times. The chain couples TRBV7-8 to TRBJ2-2; either TRBD1 or TRBD2 may fit D (5 bases each). CDR1 and CDR2 from the germline V gene are SGHVS and FQNEAQ. The V gene lost 3 bases and the J gene lost 3 bases, with 11 bases spanning the gap. The CDR3 extends over 15 amino acids. As DNA, the CDR3 is TGTGCCAGCAGCTTCATGGGGACGCACACCGGGGAGCTGTTTTTT. This sequence encodes CASSFMGTHTGELFF.

This clonotype appeared once. The chain joins TRBV12-3 or TRBV12-4 to TRBJ1-4; a weak D match, TRBD1 (6 bases). Trimming stripped 6 bases from V and 7 bases from J, with 9 bases between. The CDR3 runs 12 residues. The CDR3 nucleotides read TGTGCCAGCAGGGGGGCCTTTGAAAAACTGTTTTTT. It yields the protein CASRGAFEKLFF.

This clonotype showed up just a few times. V is TRBV12-3 or TRBV12-4 and J is TRBJ1-3; no definite D call. There are 15 residues in the CDR3. Trimming cost V 1 base and J 2 bases, with 9 bases left between them. The CDR3 bases are TGTGCCAGCAGTTTAGTCCGGGAACCTGGAAACACCATATATTTT. This encodes CASSLVREPGNTIYF.

The chain employs TRBV19 and TRBJ2-5; D not certain. V was pared by 2 bases and J by 4 bases, with 5 bases between. The CDR3 runs 12 residues. Per the germline V gene, CDR1 is LNHDA and CDR2 is SQIVND (reference sequence). In DNA, the CDR3 is TGTGCCAGTAGTATAATGGGAGAGACCCAGTACTTC. Its translation is CASSIMGETQYF.

The chain employs TRBV20-1 and TRBJ2-1; TRBD2 matches 13 bases. This CDR3 contains 19 residues. Germline trimming cut 2 bases from V and 3 bases from J; bases unmatched to any gene: 13. Germline V gene data show CDR1 as DFQATT and CDR2 as SNEGSKA (reference sequence). The CDR3 is CSARRLRTSGSWGYNEQFF. The DNA for the CDR3 is TGCAGTGCTAGACGTCTTAGGACTAGCGGGAGTTGGGGCTACAATGAGCAGTTCTTC.

For this clonotype: A read error may account for a junction end that differs from germline. CDR3 amino acids: CASRQGGSSYNEQFF. The CDR3 DNA sequence: TGTGCCAGCAGACAAGGGGGGAGCTCCTACAATGAGCAGTTCTTC. This chain links TRBV3-1 with TRBJ2-1, with D perhaps given as TRBD1 or TRBD2 (6 bases each). Germline lookup yields CDR1 LGHDT and CDR2 YNNKEL (reference sequence). The CDR3 is made up of 15 amino acids.

A few counts support this clonotype. The chain joins TRBV6-2 or TRBV6-3 to TRBJ1-1; D is uncertain. This CDR3 is 13 amino acids long. Germline V gene sequence: CDR1 MNHEY, CDR2 SVGEGT. Trimming stripped 7 bases from V and 0 bases from J, with 9 bases between. CDR3 sequence: CASTRYMNTEAFF. The CDR3 DNA reads as TGTGCCAGCACCCGATACATGAACACTGAAGCTTTCTTT.

The V call is TRBV3-1, the J call TRBJ2-7; D gene unclear. The length of the CDR3 is 15 residues. V was trimmed by 1 base and J by 3 bases, leaving 13 bases between them. Germline V lookup: CDR1 LGHDT, CDR2 YNNKEL (reference sequence). The CDR3 coding sequence is TGTGCCAGCAGCCAAGCGGTGATGGGTAACTACGAGCAGTACTTC. This sequence encodes CASSQAVMGNYEQYF.

The chain joins TRBV7-2 to TRBJ2-1; 7 nucleotides match TRBD2. In germline, CDR1 is SGHTA, CDR2 FQGNSA. J was trimmed by 3 bases and V by 1 base; bases with no gene match: 15. The CDR3 has 19 residues. CDR3 residues: CASSLVRRTSRSLYNEQFF. CDR3 coding DNA: TGTGCCAGCAGCTTAGTCCGCCGGACTAGTCGATCCCTCTACAATGAGCAGTTCTTC.

In DNA, the CDR3 is TGCAGCGTTGAAGTTATAAGGGGCTATGGCTACACCTTC. Its translation is CSVEVIRGYGYTF. J is TRBJ1-2 and V is TRBV29-1, with D possibly TRBD1 on 5 matching bases. The CDR3 is 13 amino acids. V lost 1 base, J lost 4 bases, and 10 bases lay in between. CDR1 and CDR2 (germline): SQVTM, ANQGSEA.

The chain has TRBV7-9 and TRBJ1-2; D might be TRBD1 (5 bases). Per the germline V gene, CDR1 is SEHNR and CDR2 is FQNEAQ (reference sequence). This CDR3 spans 16 amino acids. The germline V and J ends were trimmed by 2 bases and 5 bases, with 18 bases remaining between them. The CDR3 sequence: CASSLSGAGGWYGYTF. DNA for the CDR3: TGTGCCAGCAGCTTATCGGGCGCCGGGGGATGGTATGGCTACACCTTC.

The table lists this clonotype with a few counts. The chain couples TRBV28 to TRBJ2-5; D remains ambiguous. Germline assignment: CDR1 MDHEN and CDR2 SYDVKM. This CDR3 is 12 amino acids long. Trimming shortened V by 7 bases and J by 5 bases, and 11 bases separated the two germline ends. CDR3 region: CASTSLMETQYF. The CDR3 coding sequence is TGTGCCAGCACTAGTTTGATGGAGACCCAGTACTTC.

This clonotype was detected a few times. The chain links TRBV29-1 to TRBJ1-4; D is unresolved. Germline CDR1 is SQVTM and CDR2 is ANQGSEA. V shed 1 base and J shed 7 bases, with 7 bases lying between them. CDR3 length equals 12 residues. The CDR3 spells CSVEAAGEKLFF. The CDR3 nucleotides read TGCAGCGTTGAAGCGGCCGGTGAAAAACTGTTTTTT.

There are many counts of this clonotype. The chain has TRBV6-5 and TRBJ1-2, with 7 bases matching TRBD1. The CDR3 covers 13 residues. Germline CDR1 and CDR2: MNHEY and SVGAGI. V lost 6 bases and J lost 4; bases outside the gene matches: 5. The CDR3 loop reads CASRRQGGYGYTF. CDR3 sequence (DNA): TGTGCCAGCAGGCGACAGGGCGGCTATGGCTACACCTTC.

The chain couples TRBV7-9 to TRBJ1-2; 7 bases are a match to TRBD1. V lost 1 base, J lost 8 bases, and 10 bases stayed unmatched. Germline CDR1 is SEHNR and CDR2 is FQNEAQ (reference sequence). The CDR3 covers 15 residues. CDR3 loop: CASSLEDRPGGGYTF. The CDR3 DNA follows: TGTGCCAGCAGCTTAGAGGACAGGCCCGGAGGAGGCTACACCTTC.

The chain links TRBV10-3 to TRBJ2-5; D is ambiguous. The J call may be faulty, since TRBJ2-7 better matches the DNA end. The germline CDR1 and CDR2 sequences are ENHRY and SYGVKD. This CDR3 has 15 residues. CDR3 coding DNA: TGTGCCATCAGTGAGTCAAGGGCCAGCTCCTACGAGCAGTACTTC. Translated: CAISESRASSYEQYF.

The rearrangement joins TRBV19 to TRBJ2-7; 9 bases agree with TRBD2. The tail of the sequence fits TRBJ2-1 better, so the J call may be wrong. Germline V gene sequence: CDR1 LNHDA, CDR2 SQIVND (reference sequence). CDR3 length: 19 amino acids. The CDR3 spells CASSIVSGSRSAGYNEQFF. The CDR3 DNA reads TGTGCCAGTAGTATAGTTAGCGGGAGTAGGTCGGCGGGGTACAATGAGCAGTTCTTC.

This clonotype occurred a few times. This sequence joins TRBV7-6 and TRBJ2-7; TRBD2 is a possible D gene (6 bases). Germline lookup yields CDR1 SGHVS and CDR2 FNYEAQ. The CDR3 is 14 residues long. Trimming pared 3 bases from V and 3 bases from J, leaving 12 bases between. The CDR3 is CASSFRDGGYEQYF. The DNA for the CDR3 is TGTGCCAGCAGCTTCCGGGACGGGGGCTACGAGCAGTACTTC.

This clonotype was observed a single time. The genes are TRBV7-9 and TRBJ1-2; 12 nucleotides line up with TRBD1. Germline V gives CDR1 SEHNR, CDR2 FQNEAQ (reference sequence). The V gene end was trimmed by 3 bases and the J gene end by 2 bases; junction bases not matched to a gene: 7. CDR3 size: 17 residues. The CDR3 DNA follows: TGTGCCAGCAGCTTCACCGGGACAGGGGGCGCCAACTATGGCTACACCTTC. This codes for CASSFTGTGGANYGYTF.

In its sample, this clonotype was seen a few times. The rearrangement joins TRBV28 to TRBJ2-5; 10 bases align to TRBD2. The V segment lost 6 bases and the J segment 5 bases; nucleotides outside the gene matches: 12. The CDR3 is 16 residues long. CDR1 and CDR2 from the germline V gene are MDHEN and SYDVKM. As DNA, the CDR3 is TGTGCCAGCAGCCACGACCAAAGCGGGGGGGCGGAGACCCAGTACTTC. Translation gives CASSHDQSGGAETQYF.

This clonotype has only a few counts. This sequence joins TRBV20-1 and TRBJ2-7, with D possibly TRBD1 on 5 matching bases. Germline assignment: CDR1 DFQATT and CDR2 SNEGSKA (reference sequence). Trimming pared 0 bases from V and 0 bases from J, leaving 15 bases between. The CDR3 extends over 16 amino acids. This chain's CDR3 is CSARDIGRENSYEQYF. CDR3 DNA sequence: TGCAGTGCTAGAGATATAGGCAGGGAAAACTCCTACGAGCAGTACTTC.

In this sample, this clonotype turned up many times. The chain joins TRBV4-1 to TRBJ1-4; TRBD1 matches at 12 bases. This CDR3 region has 16 residues. V trimming: 4 bases; J trimming: 4 bases; junction bases outside the gene matches: 4. Germline CDR1 is MGHRA and CDR2 is YSYEKL. The CDR3 nucleotides are TGCGCCAGCAGCCCGGGACAGGGGGCGGGTAATGAAAAACTGTTTTTT. Residues: CASSPGQGAGNEKLFF.

The chain carries TRBV5-1 and TRBJ1-3; D is ambiguous. This CDR3 has 15 residues. Germline V gene lookup returns CDR1 SGHRS and CDR2 YFSETQ. Trimming left V 4 bases short and J 2 bases short, with 13 bases between. DNA for the CDR3: TGCGCCAGCAGCCCCGGTCAGATAGCTGGAAACACCATATATTTT. Translation gives CASSPGQIAGNTIYF.

The V call is TRBV11-2, the J call TRBJ2-7; 7 bases are shared with TRBD1. The CDR3 is 14 residues long. CDR1 and CDR2 (germline): SGHAT, FQNNGV. Germline trimming cut 7 bases from V and 12 bases from J; bases unmatched to any gene: 18. The CDR3 DNA reads as TGTGCCAGCAACCACAACAGGGGTGCGGCCAAATTGTACTTC. Protein product: CASNHNRGAAKLYF.